One sample yielded the 16 T cell receptor beta chains listed below, sequenced in a study of cytomegalovirus exposure and HLA in healthy donors. A multiplex PCR was run with 60 Vbeta primers and 13 Jbeta primers. TCRdb keeps only in-frame clones here, not all; method: immunoSEQ multiplex PCR. The profile covers about 140,000 clones, with about 80% appearing a single time and 9% to 10% taken by the ten largest. Source material: PBMCs. Receptor source: a woman in her sixties or seventies in good health and CMV-seropositive.

CDR3 in amino acids: CASSLESRGELFF. The CDR3 nucleotides are TGTGCCAGCAGCTTAGAAAGCCGAGGGGAGCTGTTTTTT. The V and J genes are TRBV7-9 and TRBJ2-2; D unresolved. The CDR3 sequence is 13 residues long. V dropped 1 base and J dropped 8 bases, with 8 bases sitting between them. Germline lookup yields CDR1 SEHNR and CDR2 FQNEAQ (reference sequence).

The genes are TRBV21-1 and TRBJ2-5; the table assigns TRBD2, which was not confirmed against the DNA. TRBV21-1 is shown as a pseudogene. The CDR3 runs to 12 residues. The CDR3 DNA reads as TGTGCCAGCAGCTACCAGCGAGAGACCCAGTACTTC. This sequence encodes CASSYQRETQYF.

This clone was counted between two and nine times. The rearrangement joins TRBV6-1 to TRBJ2-3, with 11 bases aligning to TRBD2. The CDR3 has 16 residues. The ends lost 4 bases at V and 2 bases at J; junction bases unmatched: 5. Germline-derived CDR1 and CDR2 are MNHNS and SASEGT. The CDR3 bases are TGTGCCAGCAGTGGGGGACTAGCGGATTCCACAGATACGCAGTATTTT. This gives the protein CASSGGLADSTDTQYF.

The chain couples TRBV27 to TRBJ2-7, with 14 bases fitting TRBD2. The CDR3 loop spans 16 amino acids. Trimming removed 6 bases from V and 4 bases from J; junction bases left unmatched: 8. The V gene's germline CDR1 is MNHEY and CDR2 SMNVEV (reference sequence). The CDR3: CASRPGTSGSGYEQYF. In nucleotides, the CDR3 is TGTGCCAGCAGACCCGGGACTAGCGGGAGTGGGTACGAGCAGTACTTC.

The rearrangement joins TRBV19 to TRBJ1-4; maybe TRBD1 (5 bases). Germline V lookup: CDR1 LNHDA, CDR2 SQIVND (reference sequence). The CDR3 sequence is 14 residues long. Between the trimmed V and J ends, which lost 9 bases and 7 bases, there was a span of 18 bases. CDR3 amino acids: CASRVGGSGEKLFF. DNA of the CDR3: TGTGCCAGCCGGGTGGGGGGGAGCGGTGAAAAACTGTTTTTT.

This clone was detected only once. The chain joins TRBV10-1 to TRBJ2-2; 8 positions agree with TRBD2. With V trimmed by 3 bases and J by 6 bases, 9 bases remained unmatched. The CDR3 spans 16 residues. CDR1 is WNHNN, CDR2 SYGVQD, per germline (reference sequence). The CDR3 DNA is TGCGCCAGCAGTGATGACAGCGGGAGTAATGCCGGGGAGCTGTTTTTT. This encodes CASSDDSGSNAGELFF.

V usage is TRBV10-2 and J usage is TRBJ2-5; 10 bases align to TRBD2. The V gene's germline CDR1 is WSHSY and CDR2 SAAADI. Trimming at V came to 5 bases and at J to 1 base, leaving 16 bases not matched to a gene. The CDR3 totals 19 residues. The CDR3 DNA sequence: TGCGCCAGCAGTCCCCTCCAACTAGCGGGAAGGAAGCCCCAAGAGACCCAGTACTTC. Amino acids: CASSPLQLAGRKPQETQYF.

This chain joins TRBV2 and TRBJ2-5, with a weak D call TRBD1 (7 bases). The CDR3 contains 15 residues. CDR1 SNHLY and CDR2 FYNNEI come from the germline V gene. The V gene lost 6 bases and the J gene lost 2 bases, with 16 bases spanning the gap. This CDR3 reads CASSQGGGEQETQYF. The DNA for the CDR3 is TGTGCCAGCAGCCAGGGGGGAGGTGAGCAAGAGACCCAGTACTTC.

V usage is TRBV5-1 and J usage is TRBJ1-1; D may be TRBD1 (6 bases). CDR1 and CDR2 from the germline V gene are SGHRS and YFSETQ. The CDR3 covers 15 residues. V was trimmed by 4 bases and J by 1 base, leaving 14 bases between them. For the CDR3, the DNA is TGCGCCAGCAGCCCCCGACAGGTTTCGAACACTGAAGCTTTCTTT. Translating it yields CASSPRQVSNTEAFF. Variable domain in full (rest from reference TRBV5-1 and TRBJ1-1): KAGVTQTPRYLIKTRGQQVTLSCSPISGHRSVSWYQQTPGQGLQFLFEYFSETQRNKGNFPGRFSGRQFSNSRSEMNVSTLELGDSALYLCASSPRQVSNTEAFFGQGTRLTVV.

The chain recombines TRBV28 with TRBJ2-2; 7 positions match TRBD1. The J segment lost 8 bases and the V segment lost 6 bases, leaving 6 bases of the junction unmatched. This CDR3 region has 13 residues. Germline CDR1 and CDR2: MDHEN and SYDVKM. This CDR3 is CASSQGVGGELFF. For the CDR3, the DNA is TGTGCCAGCAGCCAGGGGGTGGGTGGGGAGCTGTTTTTT.

This rearrangement joins TRBV30 to TRBJ2-5; the D gene is possibly TRBD1 (7 bases). The J call could be wrong; TRBJ2-7 is a better fit for the DNA end. The CDR3 sequence is 15 residues long. Looked up from germline, CDR1 is GTSNPN and CDR2 is SVGIG (reference sequence). The CDR3 DNA follows: TGTGCCTGGAGTGTAGTCAGGGGGGTATTCTACGAGCAGTACTTC. Amino acids: CAWSVVRGVFYEQYF.

V usage is TRBV4-2 and J usage is TRBJ2-2, with a weak D call TRBD2 (5 bases). Trimming pared 1 base from V and 5 bases from J, leaving 14 bases between. This CDR3 spans 16 amino acids. Germline lookup yields CDR1 LGHNA and CDR2 YNFKEQ. In DNA, the CDR3 is TGTGCCAGCAGCCAAGTCCCGTCGGGGAAAACCGGGGAGCTGTTTTTT. Protein product: CASSQVPSGKTGELFF.

The J gene is TRBJ2-7, the V gene TRBV7-2; D perhaps matches TRBD2 (6 bases). In germline, CDR1 is SGHTA, CDR2 FQGNSA. V was shortened by 8 bases and J by 1 base, with 12 bases between the two germline ends. The CDR3 runs 13 residues. This CDR3 is CASGQGLSYEQYF. DNA of the CDR3: TGTGCCAGCGGTCAGGGACTTTCCTACGAGCAGTACTTC. The full variable domain, in which reference TRBV7-2 and TRBJ2-7 provide the parts outside the CDR3, is GAGVSQSPSNKVTEKGKDVELRCDPISGHTALYWYRQSLGQGLEFLIYFQGNSAPDKSGLPSDRFSAERTGGSVSTLTIQRTQQEDSAVYLCASGQGLSYEQYFGPGTRLTVT.

The rearrangement uses TRBV7-9 and TRBJ2-2; TRBD2 agrees at 8 bases. Looked up from germline, CDR1 is SEHNR and CDR2 is FQNEAQ (reference sequence). V lost 5 bases, J lost 9 bases, and 2 bases stayed unmatched. This CDR3 comprises 12 residues. The CDR3 sequence is CASSRGGWELFF. CDR3 bases: TGTGCCAGCAGCCGCGGGGGGTGGGAGCTGTTTTTT. Together with reference TRBV7-9 and TRBJ2-2, the CDR3 gives the full variable domain: DTGVSQNPRHKITKRGQNVTFRCDPISEHNRLYWYRQTLGQGPEFLTYFQNEAQLEKSRLLSDRFSAERPKGSFSTLEIQRTEQGDSAMYLCASSRGGWELFFGEGSRLTVL.

The rearrangement joins TRBV28 to TRBJ2-2; D not resolved. The CDR3 contains 14 residues. Germline V CDR1 and CDR2: MDHEN, SYDVKM. V was pared by 7 bases and J by 2 bases, with 11 bases between. The CDR3 sequence is CASTRHPNTGELFF. CDR3 DNA sequence: TGTGCCAGCACCAGACACCCCAACACCGGGGAGCTGTTTTTT. Full variable domain (outside the CDR3, taken from reference TRBV28 and TRBJ2-2): DVKVTQSSRYLVKRTGEKVFLECVQDMDHENMFWYRQDPGLGLRLIYFSYDVKMKEKGDIPEGYSVSREKKERFSLILESASTNQTSMYLCASTRHPNTGELFFGEGSRLTVL.

This chain uses TRBV10-1 with TRBJ2-2, with D tentatively TRBD2 (5 bases). CDR1 and CDR2 from the germline V gene are WNHNN and SYGVQD (reference sequence). The germline V and J ends were trimmed by 8 bases and 3 bases, with 13 bases remaining between them. This CDR3 is 14 amino acids long. The CDR3 DNA is TGCGCCAGCGGGAAGGGAGAGGACACCGGGGAGCTGTTTTTT. It is translated as CASGKGEDTGELFF.